The 26 T cell receptor beta chains listed next were all sequenced from one sample in a study of blood T cells in healthy people across ages. Using a J-beta primer mix together with a sample-barcoded 5' primer, a second PCR was run for roughly 6 to 12 cycles. MiXCR, applied by TCRdb to the 5' RACE reads, yields one record per CDR3 protein. The sample lists 800,000 to 950,000 distinct CDR3 sequences, under 40% occurring once. Input material: blood. The receptors here all came from a man younger than 35 in good health.

This chain uses TRBV5-1 with TRBJ1-1; the D gene is possibly TRBD1 (6 bases). Germline lookup yields CDR1 SGHRS and CDR2 YFSETQ. Deletions cut 9 bases from V and 0 bases from J, with 12 bases between. The CDR3 runs to 13 residues. The CDR3 nucleotides read TGCGCCACTCAGGCAGGGGTGAACACTGAAGCTTTCTTT. This encodes CATQAGVNTEAFF.

The chain uses TRBV3-1 and TRBJ1-6, with D tentatively TRBD1 (5 bases). The germline CDR1 and CDR2 sequences are LGHDT and YNNKEL (reference sequence). The CDR3 is 13 residues long. Trimming cost V 4 bases and J 9 bases, with 10 bases left between them. CDR3 coding DNA: TGTGCCAGCAGCCCCCCAGGGTTTTCACCCCTCCACTTT. This gives the protein CASSPPGFSPLHF.

As concerns this clonotype: A read error may explain this, as a much larger clone is one base away. The chain joins TRBV12-3 or TRBV12-4 to TRBJ2-7; 9 bases align to TRBD1. This CDR3 region has 15 residues. Germline trimming cut 4 bases from V and 7 bases from J; bases unmatched to any gene: 11. The CDR3 loop reads CASSSGTGLNNEQYF. CDR3 coding DNA: TGTGCCAGCAGTTCCGGGACAGGGTTGAACAATGAGCAGTACTTC.

V is TRBV7-2 and J is TRBJ2-7; D perhaps matches TRBD2 (5 bases). The germline V and J ends were trimmed by 3 bases and 0 bases, with 12 bases remaining between them. The germline gives CDR1 SGHTA, CDR2 FQGNSA. The CDR3 is made up of 15 amino acids. In DNA, the CDR3 is TGTGCCAGCAGCTTGGAGGTAACCTCCTCCTACGAGCAGTACTTC. Its protein product is CASSLEVTSSYEQYF.

This clonotype has only a few counts. This chain links TRBV6-1 with TRBJ1-2; 10 bases match TRBD1. The germline V gene encodes CDR1 MNHNS and CDR2 SASEGT. The CDR3 spans 14 residues. Germline trimming cut 3 bases from V and 6 bases from J; bases unmatched to any gene: 4. The CDR3 DNA reads as TGTGCCAGCAGTGACCAGGGGACAGGGGATGGCTACACCTTC. This translates into CASSDQGTGDGYTF.

CDR3 residues: CASSVVVAGGNEQFF. Here the CDR3 DNA reads TGTGCCAGCAGCGTAGTTGTAGCGGGGGGTAATGAGCAGTTCTTC. The chain joins TRBV9 to TRBJ2-1, with 10 nucleotides matching TRBD2. The CDR3 is made up of 15 amino acids. The germline CDR1 and CDR2 sequences are SGDLS and YYNGEE. The junction had 4 bases not matched to a gene; V was cut back by 0 bases and J by 7 bases.

This clonotype was seen more than once but under ten times. The CDR3 bases are TGCAGCGTTGGGGGGGGACAGGGGTTTCTAGATACGCAGTATTTT. As protein: CSVGGGQGFLDTQYF. V usage is TRBV29-1 and J usage is TRBJ2-3; the match to TRBD1 covers 10 bases. Germline V lookup: CDR1 SQVTM, CDR2 ANQGSEA. J lost 5 bases, V lost 4 bases, and 9 bases had no gene match. The CDR3 sequence is 15 residues long.

This chain joins TRBV4-1 and TRBJ2-1, with 8 bases aligning to TRBD2. The germline CDR1 and CDR2 sequences are MGHRA and YSYEKL. The CDR3 has 14 amino acids. V dropped 4 bases and J dropped 13; count of bases not matched to a gene: 12. CDR3 in amino acids: CASSLPGLEETQFF. DNA for the CDR3: TGCGCCAGCAGCCTACCGGGACTAGAAGAGACCCAGTTCTTC.

As for this clonotype: This may come from a read error, since a much larger clone is one base off. This chain connects TRBV12-3 or TRBV12-4 to TRBJ1-2, with D perhaps TRBD1 (5 bases). The CDR3 is made up of 12 amino acids. The CDR3 loop is CDSTGGYYGYTF. The CDR3, as DNA: TGTGACAGCACAGGCGGGTATTATGGCTACACCTTC.

This clonotype was counted many times. The chain links TRBV6-6 to TRBJ2-1, with TRBD2 as a possible D gene (6 bases). This CDR3 is 14 amino acids long. CDR1 is MNHNY, CDR2 SVGAGI, per germline (reference sequence). Trimming took off 6 bases at V and 6 bases at J, with 15 bases between the two ends. In nucleotides, the CDR3 is TGTGCCAGCAGCCAGACCTTGGGACTCAATGAGCAGTTCTTC. It is translated as CASSQTLGLNEQFF.

This clonotype was seen repeatedly, ten times or more. This sequence joins TRBV27 and TRBJ1-4; no definite D call. CDR3 length equals 12 residues. The germline CDR1 and CDR2 sequences are MNHEY and SMNVEV (reference sequence). The ends were cut back, 6 bases at V and 3 bases at J, with 5 bases in the middle. The CDR3 here is CASRTSNEKLFF. CDR3 sequence (DNA): TGTGCCAGCAGGACTTCTAATGAAAAACTGTTTTTT.

This clonotype occurred a few times. V and J are TRBV12-3 or TRBV12-4 and TRBJ2-6; no clear D. The CDR3 totals 16 residues. Trimming shortened V by 5 bases and J by 0 bases, and 11 bases separated the two germline ends. The CDR3 DNA sequence: TGTGCCAGCAGTCTTAGTGGGGTCTCTGGGGCCAACGTCCTGACTTTC. The encoded protein is CASSLSGVSGANVLTF.

This clonotype turned up a few times. The J gene is TRBJ1-2, the V gene TRBV6-1; D is undetermined. Deletions cut 6 bases from V and 1 base from J, with 12 bases between. The germline CDR1 and CDR2 sequences are MNHNS and SASEGT. The CDR3 is 14 amino acids. The DNA for the CDR3 is TGTGCCAGCAGGCCTCCTCCTATTAACTATGGCTACACCTTC. It specifies CASRPPPINYGYTF.

This chain uses TRBV20-1 with TRBJ2-7; D is perhaps TRBD1 or TRBD2 (5 bases each). The CDR3 is 15 residues long. Germline V gives CDR1 DFQATT, CDR2 SNEGSKA (reference sequence). The V end lost 0 bases, the J end lost 1 base, and 13 bases lay between the germline ends. DNA of the CDR3: TGCAGTGCTAGAGACTCCGGGACGGGATCCTACGAGCAGTACTTC. Amino acid sequence: CSARDSGTGSYEQYF.

The chain couples TRBV12-3 or TRBV12-4 to TRBJ2-1; no reliable D call. Trimming removed 6 bases at V and 5 bases at J, with 11 bases between. This CDR3 is built from 13 residues. CDR3 DNA sequence: TGTGCCAGCAGCCTTTCGGCTGACAATGAGCAGTTCTTC. It encodes CASSLSADNEQFF.

This clonotype was counted a few times. This chain uses TRBV20-1 with TRBJ1-5; D gene uncertain. There are 13 residues in the CDR3. CDR1 is DFQATT, CDR2 SNEGSKA, per germline (reference sequence). V lost 1 base and J lost 7, with 11 bases in between. CDR3 sequence reads: CSARVAVGQPQHF. The CDR3 DNA sequence: TGCAGTGCTAGAGTAGCGGTCGGGCAGCCCCAGCATTTT.

This clonotype was counted at least ten times. J is TRBJ1-2 and V is TRBV15; no definite D call. Germline V gene lookup returns CDR1 LNHNV and CDR2 YYDKDF (reference sequence). Between the trimmed V and J ends, which lost 1 base and 3 bases, there was a span of 6 bases. The CDR3 covers 13 residues. CDR3 loop: CATSRGVDYGYTF. DNA of the CDR3: TGTGCCACCAGCAGAGGGGTGGACTATGGCTACACCTTC. Full variable domain (outside the CDR3, taken from reference TRBV15 and TRBJ1-2): DAMVIQNPRYQVTQFGKPVTLSCSQTLNHNVMYWYQQKSSQAPKLLFHYYDKDFNNEADTPDNFQSRRPNTSFCFLDIRSPGLGDTAMYLCATSRGVDYGYTFGSGTRLTVV.

In the case of this clonotype: Compared with germline, one end of the junction differs, possibly owing to a read error. Written as DNA, the CDR3 is TGTGCCAGCAGTTCTAGCGGGGCCACCTACAATGAGCATTTCTTC. Its protein is CASSSSGATYNEHFF. The chain couples TRBV28 to TRBJ2-1; 9 bases are a match to TRBD2. Germline CDR1 MDHEN, CDR2 SYDVKM. The CDR3 has 15 amino acids.

This clonotype came up a few times. J is TRBJ2-7 and V is TRBV6-5; 8 bases align to TRBD1. The germline gives CDR1 MNHEY, CDR2 SVGAGI. V lost 0 bases and J lost 7; bases outside the gene matches: 8. This CDR3 is 15 amino acids long. The CDR3 region is CASSYSGQGAGEQYF. CDR3 bases: TGTGCCAGCAGTTACTCGGGGCAGGGGGCGGGTGAGCAGTACTTC.

This clonotype showed up just a few times. The chain couples TRBV4-1 to TRBJ1-2, with TRBD1 matching over 8 bases. The CDR3 totals 15 residues. CDR1 and CDR2 (germline): MGHRA, YSYEKL. Trimming at V came to 0 bases and at J to 12 bases, leaving 12 bases not matched to a gene. CDR3 sequence reads: CASSQEGKGQGSNTF. CDR3 bases: TGCGCCAGCAGCCAAGAGGGTAAAGGACAGGGATCCAACACCTTC.

V usage is TRBV20-1 and J usage is TRBJ1-2; 10 positions match TRBD1. V was pared by 4 bases and J by 10 bases, with 12 bases of the junction left unmatched. Germline CDR1 reads DFQATT; CDR2 reads SNEGSKA (reference sequence). This CDR3 has 14 amino acids. CDR3 sequence reads: CSAIRDRGYGDYTF. The CDR3 DNA sequence: TGCAGTGCTATCCGGGACAGGGGATATGGAGACTACACCTTC.

The chain has TRBV29-1 and TRBJ2-1; 7 nucleotides line up with TRBD1. Germline V gene sequence: CDR1 SQVTM, CDR2 ANQGSEA. The CDR3 is 14 residues long. V lost 5 bases and J lost 6; bases outside the gene matches: 10. This CDR3 reads CSVFDRARVNEQFF. The DNA for the CDR3 is TGCAGCGTTTTCGACAGGGCAAGGGTCAATGAGCAGTTCTTC.

This clonotype was found a few times. The rearrangement links TRBV20-1 to TRBJ2-3; D gene uncertain. The germline V gene has CDR1 DFQATT and CDR2 SNEGSKA (reference sequence). With 5 bases removed from V and 3 bases from J, the gap between germline ends came to 15 bases. This CDR3 is built from 14 residues. The CDR3 protein is CSASPSSRTDTQYF. DNA for the CDR3: TGCAGTGCTTCCCCGAGCAGCCGTACAGATACGCAGTATTTT.

CDR3 protein: CASRDGRGYEQYF. CDR3 in DNA: TGTGCCAGCAGAGACGGCAGGGGGTACGAGCAGTACTTC. This sequence joins TRBV2 and TRBJ2-7; 7 nucleotides agree with TRBD1. V gave up 6 bases and J gave up 4 bases; unmatched junction bases: 6. The CDR3 totals 13 residues. Germline V gives CDR1 SNHLY, CDR2 FYNNEI.

The sample holds a few counts of this clonotype. V gene TRBV29-1 combines with J gene TRBJ2-2; D gene unclear. Germline V CDR1 and CDR2: SQVTM, ANQGSEA. The length of the CDR3 is 12 residues. Deletions cut 7 bases from V and 4 bases from J, with 10 bases between. The DNA of the CDR3 is TGCAGCGCCCAGTGGCCCACCGGGGAGCTGTTTTTT. Residues: CSAQWPTGELFF.

This clonotype was recorded a few times. The chain joins TRBV4-3 to TRBJ2-5; D gene uncertain. V lost 0 bases and J lost 5, with 10 bases in between. CDR1 and CDR2 (germline): LGHNA, YSLEER. The CDR3 covers 14 residues. The CDR3 spells CASSQDWAGETQYF. The CDR3 nucleotides read TGCGCCAGCAGCCAAGATTGGGCTGGGGAGACCCAGTACTTC.